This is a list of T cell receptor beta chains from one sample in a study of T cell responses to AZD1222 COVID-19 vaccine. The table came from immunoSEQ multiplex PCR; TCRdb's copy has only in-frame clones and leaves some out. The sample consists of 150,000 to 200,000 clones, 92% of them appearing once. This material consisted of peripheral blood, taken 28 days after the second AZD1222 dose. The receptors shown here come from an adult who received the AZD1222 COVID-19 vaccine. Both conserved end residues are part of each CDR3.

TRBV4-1	CASSQEGGLMGSPLHF
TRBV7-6	CASSLDGPGPFTEKLFF
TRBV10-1	CATGDGYEQYF
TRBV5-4	CASSHGLAGTPLANEQFF
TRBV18	CASSPRSGRSYGYTF
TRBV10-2	CASSESGRGQETQYF
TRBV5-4	CASKVRDTSTDTQYF
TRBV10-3	CATQFGSGNTIYF
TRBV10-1	CASSAAGVPLNTEAFF
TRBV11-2	CASSSHRTGVYNSPLHF
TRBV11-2	CASSLTGRRTSPLHF
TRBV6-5	CASRTGMNQPQHF
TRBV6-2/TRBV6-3	CASSYGWGARETQYF
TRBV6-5	CASSPQEATEAFF
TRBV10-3	CAIRLAGVAKNIQYF
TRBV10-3	CAIRDREFNTEAFF
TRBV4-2	CASSRENTEAFF
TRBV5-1	CASSHGATDTQYF
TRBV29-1	CSVLLAGGGETQYF